This T cell receptor (beta chain) appears in the sequencing data of a study of shared clonotypes between healthy human individuals. Overall study results and limits: The four-donor shared clonotypes exceeded non-shared clonotypes in generation probability, with non-shared ones scoring lower. Among donors, sharing of clonotypes was expected to be affected by sequencing depth.

The study separated CD4+ cells into CD45RA+ naive and CD45RA-negative memory subsets. Trimming shortened V by 1 base and J by 4 bases, and 2 bases separated the two germline ends. Germline CDR1 reads SGHNT; CDR2 reads YYREEE (reference sequence). The CDR3 is made up of 11 amino acids. About this clone: As yet, its antigen is unknown. Other DNA variants within this sample encode the same CDR3.

How the authors handled the data: For the immunoSEQ data, sequences were junction-only without quality scores, so filtering differed. Profiling relied on immunoSEQ multiplex PCR, and the TCRdb table lists in-frame clones only, not all of them. V and J calls and clone size are copied from that table; D and trimming were computed from the DNA. The data show 740,000 or so clones, with roughly 72% seen just once and around 2% held by the top ten. This clonotype was obtained from a woman aged 30 to 39 in good health. Sequencing input: memory CD4+ T cells sorted from blood. The subset: CD45RA-negative fraction. The chain recombines TRBV5-4 with TRBJ2-5; no definite D call. CDR3 sequence reads: CASSLRETQYF. As DNA, the CDR3 is TGTGCCAGCAGCTTGCGAGAGACCCAGTACTTC.